This is a list of T cell receptor beta chains from one sample in a study of CD8 T cells in Susac syndrome. TCRdb called the immunoSEQ multiplex PCR reads again in MiXCR, with one record for every CDR3 protein. Among 200,000 to 300,000 distinct CDR3 sequences listed, 95% to 97% were seen once. Sequencing was carried out using CD4+ T cells from PBMCs. These TCRs come from a human donor with Susac syndrome. Each CDR3 is given with its conserved first and last residue. D genes are given only for firm matches. Clone size, where shown, is once, few, many, or a class for clones that have expanded.

abundance	len	v_gene	d_gene	j_gene	CDR3aa	CDR3nt
NA	14	TRBV29-1	NA	TRBJ1-3	CSVAPGAPGNTIYF	TGCAGCGTTGCCCCAGGGGCCCCTGGAAACACCATATATTTT
NA	12	TRBV18	NA	TRBJ2-3	CASSPVTDTQYF	TGTGCCAGCTCACCAGTTACAGATACGCAGTATTTT
NA	13	TRBV9	NA	TRBJ2-2	CASSGAGTGELFF	TGTGCCAGCAGCGGGGCCGGCACCGGGGAGCTGTTTTTT
NA	15	TRBV11-2	NA	TRBJ2-1	CASSLEWLSYNEQFF	TGTGCCAGCAGCTTAGAGTGGCTCTCCTACAATGAGCAGTTCTTC
NA	13	TRBV2	NA	TRBJ1-4	CASSEIQAGKLFF	TGTGCCAGCAGTGAAATACAGGCGGGAAAACTGTTTTTT
NA	15	TRBV11-2	NA	TRBJ2-7	CASSTDAARGYEQYF	TGTGCCAGCAGCACAGACGCGGCCAGAGGTTACGAGCAGTACTTC
NA	13	TRBV29-1	NA	TRBJ1-1	CSVGLGSNTEAFF	TGCAGCGTTGGTCTGGGATCGAACACTGAAGCTTTCTTT
NA	19	TRBV9	NA	TRBJ2-6	CASSPRRGFRTAGANVLTF	TGTGCCAGCAGCCCCCGACGGGGTTTCAGGACCGCTGGGGCCAACGTCCTGACTTTC
NA	17	TRBV12-3/TRBV12-4	TRBD2	TRBJ2-3	CASRPLLAGGSTDTQYF	TGTGCCAGCAGACCGTTACTAGCGGGAGGAAGCACAGATACGCAGTATTTT
once	17	TRBV5-1	TRBD2	TRBJ2-1	CASSFRSASGRGNEQFF	TGCGCCAGCAGCTTCCGCTCCGCTAGCGGGAGAGGCAATGAGCAGTTCTTC
NA	14	TRBV7-9	NA	TRBJ1-2	CASSLEFRNYGYTF	TGTGCCAGCAGCTTAGAGTTCCGGAACTATGGCTACACCTTC
NA	18	TRBV27	TRBD1	TRBJ2-2	CASFEAIRGLFGVGELFF	TGTGCCAGCTTCGAGGCGATTAGGGGGCTTTTTGGGGTCGGGGAGCTGTTTTTT
NA	17	TRBV5-1	NA	TRBJ2-2	CASSRRVRAPNTGELFF	TGCGCCAGCAGCCGGAGAGTGAGGGCACCGAACACCGGGGAGCTGTTTTTT
NA	14	TRBV28	NA	TRBJ1-5	CASLRGDFNQPQHF	TGTGCCAGCCTTAGAGGGGATTTCAATCAGCCCCAGCATTTT
once	14	TRBV20-1	TRBD2	TRBJ2-3	CSANPSGSADTQYF	TGCAGTGCGAATCCTAGCGGGAGCGCAGATACGCAGTATTTT
NA	14	TRBV10-3	NA	TRBJ2-6	CAIQQGTGANVLTF	TGTGCCATACAACAGGGAACTGGGGCCAACGTCCTGACTTTC
NA	12	TRBV6-5	NA	TRBJ2-2	CASSQGTGELFF	TGTGCCAGCAGTCAGGGAACCGGGGAGCTGTTTTTT
NA	14	TRBV27	TRBD2	TRBJ2-7	CASSLASGSYEQYF	TGTGCCAGCAGTTTAGCTAGCGGGAGCTACGAGCAGTACTTC
NA	15	TRBV12-3/TRBV12-4	NA	TRBJ2-1	CASSFRLDSYNEQFF	TGTGCCAGCAGTTTCAGGTTAGACTCCTACAATGAGCAGTTCTTC
NA	15	TRBV28	NA	TRBJ1-5	CASSKRGGNNQPQHF	TGTGCCAGCAGCAAGAGGGGGGGGAACAATCAGCCCCAGCATTTT
NA	13	TRBV11-2	NA	TRBJ2-6	CASSYTGANVLTF	TGTGCCAGCAGCTACACTGGGGCCAACGTCCTGACTTTC
NA	18	TRBV20-1	TRBD2	TRBJ2-7	CSAASPGTSGRAKYEQYF	TGCAGTGCTGCCAGCCCCGGGACTAGCGGGAGGGCCAAATACGAGCAGTACTTC
NA	16	TRBV3-1	NA	TRBJ1-3	CASSQDHLVSGNTIYF	TGTGCCAGCAGCCAAGATCATTTGGTGTCAGGAAACACCATATATTTT
NA	14	TRBV9	NA	TRBJ1-5	CASSVRPGSQPQHF	TGTGCCAGCAGCGTACGCCCCGGGAGCCAGCCCCAGCATTTT
NA	13	TRBV2	NA	TRBJ2-5	CASSVEPKETQYF	TGTGCCAGCAGTGTAGAGCCAAAAGAGACCCAGTACTTC
NA	15	TRBV4-1	NA	TRBJ1-5	CASSAQTGTNQPQHF	TGCGCCAGCAGCGCGCAAACCGGGACCAATCAGCCCCAGCATTTT
NA	12	TRBV29-1	NA	TRBJ2-5	CSDRTIDATQYF	TGCAGCGATAGGACAATCGATGCGACCCAGTACTTC
NA	11	TRBV29-1	NA	TRBJ1-2	CSGAASYGYTF	TGCAGCGGAGCAGCATCCTATGGCTACACCTTC
once	16	TRBV4-1	NA	TRBJ1-5	CASSPSEGNANQPQHF	TGCGCCAGCAGCCCAAGCGAGGGGAACGCAAATCAGCCCCAGCATTTT
NA	11	TRBV20-1	NA	TRBJ2-5	CSNWVQETQYF	TGCAGCAACTGGGTTCAAGAGACCCAGTACTTC
few	13	TRBV6-5	NA	TRBJ2-3	CASSRGRADTQYF	TGTGCCAGCAGTCGGGGCAGGGCGGATACGCAGTATTTT
NA	20	TRBV25-1	TRBD1	TRBJ1-1	CASSESRGFTGGVMNTEAFF	TGTGCCAGCAGTGAAAGTAGAGGTTTTACAGGGGGCGTGATGAACACTGAAGCTTTCTTT
once	11	TRBV20-1	NA	TRBJ1-1	CSASRATEAFF	TGCAGTGCTAGCAGGGCTACTGAAGCTTTCTTT
once	16	TRBV20-1	NA	TRBJ1-5	CSARDSRVISNQPQHF	TGCAGTGCTAGGGACTCCAGAGTCATCAGCAATCAGCCCCAGCATTTT
NA	15	TRBV29-1	TRBD1	TRBJ2-3	CSVARDRGDTDTQYF	TGCAGCGTTGCCAGGGACAGGGGGGACACAGATACGCAGTATTTT
once	15	TRBV3-1	TRBD2	TRBJ2-7	CASSRGTSAAYEQYF	TGTGCCAGCAGCCGCGGGACTAGCGCCGCCTACGAGCAGTACTTC
NA	14	TRBV20-1	TRBD2	TRBJ2-1	CSAPRSGSRNEQFF	TGCAGTGCCCCCCGTAGCGGGAGTAGGAATGAGCAGTTCTTC
NA	12	TRBV30	NA	TRBJ2-7	CAWTHDSYEQYF	TGTGCCTGGACCCATGACTCCTACGAGCAGTACTTC
NA	14	TRBV25-1	TRBD1	TRBJ2-4	CASSLTGSKNIQYF	TGTGCCAGCAGTCTGACAGGGTCCAAAAACATTCAGTACTTC
NA	15	TRBV20-1	TRBD1	TRBJ2-5	CSASSGTGVLETQYF	TGCAGTGCTAGTTCCGGGACAGGGGTGTTGGAGACCCAGTACTTC
once	12	TRBV4-1	NA	TRBJ2-7	CASSQEDYEQYF	TGCGCCAGCAGCCAAGAAGACTACGAGCAGTACTTC
NA	16	TRBV29-1	NA	TRBJ2-2	CSVCSVVGRNTGELFF	TGCAGCGTTTGCAGTGTCGTGGGCCGGAACACCGGGGAGCTGTTTTTT
NA	16	TRBV30	NA	TRBJ1-2	CAWSKNERLLYYGYTF	TGTGCCTGGAGTAAGAACGAGAGGCTACTCTATTATGGCTACACCTTC
NA	12	TRBV20-1	NA	TRBJ1-1	CSARDIVAEAFF	TGCAGTGCTAGAGATATCGTCGCTGAAGCTTTCTTT
NA	13	TRBV7-3	NA	TRBJ2-7	CASSLTGQYEQYF	TGTGCCAGCAGCTTAACAGGGCAATACGAGCAGTACTTC
once	14	TRBV30	NA	TRBJ1-4	CAWRLGSSVKNCFF	NA
NA	14	TRBV5-4	NA	TRBJ2-1	CASSYRDSYNEQFF	TGTGCCAGCAGCTACCGGGATTCCTACAATGAGCAGTTCTTC
once	14	TRBV20-1	NA	TRBJ2-2	CSARDTSNTGELFF	TGCAGTGCTAGAGACACATCCAACACCGGGGAGCTGTTTTTT
once	15	TRBV7-3	NA	TRBJ2-5	CASSDVQGGKETQYF	TGTGCCAGCAGCGATGTGCAGGGTGGGAAAGAGACCCAGTACTTC